The 32 T cell receptor beta chains below were found in one sample sequenced in a study of technical replicates of blood from a few donors. Sequencing was performed with immunoSEQ multiplex PCR; in TCRdb, only in-frame clones are kept and a portion is missing. The table records over 50,000 clones, around 84% of them present only once. The specimen sequenced was PBMCs. Receptors were obtained from a human donor in good health. Some clones in this sample may be carry-over from other donors' samples.

The rearrangement joins TRBV4-3 to TRBJ1-1, with D hard to call. The germline V gene has CDR1 LGHNA and CDR2 YSLEER. The CDR3 consists of 13 residues. Trimming left V 7 bases short and J 4 bases short, with 13 bases between. The CDR3 spells CASTQHGGTEAFF. In DNA form, the CDR3 reads TGCGCCAGCACTCAACACGGCGGCACTGAAGCTTTCTTT.

This clone was observed a few times. V and J are TRBV6-4 and TRBJ2-1; TRBD2 matches 8 bases. Germline V gives CDR1 MRHNA, CDR2 SNTAGT. With 0 bases clipped from V and 6 bases from J, the junction kept 7 bases outside the gene matches. The CDR3 extends over 16 amino acids. For the CDR3, the DNA is TGTGCCAGCAGTGACTCCCCGGCGGGAGGTCTCAATGAGCAGTTCTTC. Protein: CASSDSPAGGLNEQFF.

This rearrangement joins TRBV6-1 to TRBJ1-2, with a tentative D call TRBD1 (5 bases). This CDR3 is 13 amino acids long. V shed 1 base and J shed 4 bases, with 7 bases lying between them. Germline V gene sequence: CDR1 MNHNS, CDR2 SASEGT. The CDR3 reads CASSEDRTYGYTF. Written as DNA, the CDR3 is TGTGCCAGCAGTGAAGACAGGACCTATGGCTACACCTTC.

This clone came up a few times. CDR3 nucleotides: TGTGCCAGCAGTGACGTGGCGGCGGAGACCCAGTACTTC. Its protein product is CASSDVAAETQYF. The J gene is TRBJ2-5, the V gene TRBV2, with D unresolved. The CDR3 sequence is 13 residues long. V gave up 3 bases and J gave up 5 bases, with 10 bases separating them. Germline V gene sequence: CDR1 SNHLY, CDR2 FYNNEI.

The chain has TRBV5-4 and TRBJ1-2; 7 positions agree with TRBD1. Trimming took 0 bases from V and 3 from J; bases not matched to a gene: 8. This CDR3 comprises 16 residues. Per the germline V gene, CDR1 is SGHNT and CDR2 is YYREEE (reference sequence). The CDR3 reads CASSLVSGRGDYGYTF. In DNA form, the CDR3 reads TGTGCCAGCAGCTTGGTTTCGGGCAGGGGGGACTATGGCTACACCTTC.

The rearrangement links TRBV4-3 to TRBJ2-1, with D possibly matching TRBD1 (7 bases). This CDR3 is 14 amino acids long. Trimming stripped 0 bases from V and 9 bases from J, with 12 bases between. Germline values: CDR1 LGHNA, CDR2 YSLEER. CDR3 protein: CASSQEQGRGEQFF. CDR3 sequence (DNA): TGCGCCAGCAGCCAAGAACAGGGGCGGGGTGAGCAGTTCTTC.

V usage is TRBV7-9 and J usage is TRBJ1-2; D perhaps matches TRBD1 (6 bases). V lost 4 bases, J lost 5 bases, and 11 bases lay in between. The CDR3 has 13 amino acids. CDR1 SEHNR and CDR2 FQNEAQ come from the germline V gene (reference sequence). The CDR3 loop reads CASSSETGYGYTF. The CDR3 bases are TGTGCCAGCAGCTCTGAAACAGGGTATGGCTACACCTTC.

The chain has TRBV5-4 and TRBJ1-2; tentatively, D is TRBD1 (6 bases). The CDR3 covers 14 residues. Germline V CDR1 and CDR2: SGHNT, YYREEE (reference sequence). Deletions cut 0 bases from V and 4 bases from J, with 10 bases between. CDR3 coding DNA: TGTGCCAGCAGCTTGGGGCAGGGGAGCTATGGCTACACCTTC. This codes for CASSLGQGSYGYTF.

This sequence joins TRBV4-1 and TRBJ1-2; no definite D call. Germline-derived CDR1 and CDR2 are MGHRA and YSYEKL. The length of the CDR3 is 15 residues. V was cut by 0 bases and J by 5 bases, with 13 bases left in between. The CDR3 sequence: CASSQDSEGAYGYTF. As DNA, the CDR3 is TGCGCCAGCAGCCAAGATTCCGAGGGAGCGTATGGCTACACCTTC.

This chain joins TRBV7-9 and TRBJ2-1; D unresolved. Germline-derived CDR1 and CDR2 are SEHNR and FQNEAQ (reference sequence). This CDR3 region has 16 residues. Trimming stripped 8 bases from V and 7 bases from J, with 24 bases between. The CDR3 loop is CASARRGNPVENEQFF. CDR3 DNA: TGTGCCAGCGCCCGGCGAGGAAACCCGGTGGAGAATGAGCAGTTCTTC.

The J gene is TRBJ2-3, the V gene TRBV6-4, with a weak D call TRBD2 (6 bases). CDR1 is MRHNA and CDR2 is SNTAGT in the germline V gene. The germline V and J ends were trimmed by 0 bases and 3 bases, with 16 bases remaining between them. The CDR3 length is 17 residues. CDR3 sequence reads: CASSDSSRGWVTDTQYF. CDR3 DNA sequence: TGTGCCAGCAGTGACTCGAGCCGGGGGTGGGTGACAGATACGCAGTATTTT.

The CDR3 nucleotides are TGTGCCAGCTCAAAGGGACAGAATTACGAGCAGTACTTC. This translates into CASSKGQNYEQYF. J is TRBJ2-7 and V is TRBV18, with 7 bases that match TRBD1. The CDR3 covers 13 residues. The V gene's germline CDR1 is KGHSH and CDR2 LQKENI. With V trimmed by 5 bases and J by 4 bases, 5 bases remained unmatched. Combining the CDR3 with reference TRBV18 and TRBJ2-7 gives the whole variable domain NAGVMQNPRHLVRRRGQEARLRCSPMKGHSHVYWYRQLPEEGLKFMVYLQKENIIDESGMPKERFSAEFPKEGPSILRIQQVVRGDSAAYFCASSKGQNYEQYFGPGTRLTVT.

CDR3 in DNA: TGCGCCAGCAGCGGGACAGGGAACCTCGCTGTAGACTATGGCTACACCTTC. This codes for CASSGTGNLAVDYGYTF. This chain uses TRBV5-1 with TRBJ1-2; TRBD1 aligns across 9 bases. Per germline, CDR1 SGHRS and CDR2 YFSETQ. This CDR3 is built from 17 residues. The junction had 13 bases not matched to a gene; V was cut back by 4 bases and J by 3 bases.

The table lists this clone with a few counts. The chain couples TRBV27 to TRBJ1-1, with 8 bases fitting TRBD1. The CDR3 consists of 16 residues. V trimming: 5 bases; J trimming: 7 bases; junction bases outside the gene matches: 15. The V gene's germline CDR1 is MNHEY and CDR2 SMNVEV (reference sequence). The CDR3 DNA follows: TGTGCCAGCAGTGCCCGAGGACAGGGAGGGTTCTTTGAAGCTTTCTTT. Translation: CASSARGQGGFFEAFF.

This clone is a singleton in its sample. The chain couples TRBV25-1 to TRBJ2-1, with 10 nucleotides matching TRBD1. This CDR3 is built from 16 residues. The germline CDR1 and CDR2 sequences are MGHDK and SYGVNS. V was pared by 4 bases and J by 8 bases, with 11 bases of the junction left unmatched. The CDR3 spells CASSALLTGGPDEQFF. CDR3 bases: TGTGCCAGCAGTGCCCTACTGACAGGGGGCCCGGATGAGCAGTTCTTC.

This chain joins TRBV5-4 and TRBJ2-7, with 9 bases identical to TRBD2. The ends lost 0 bases at V and 2 bases at J; junction bases unmatched: 3. CDR1 and CDR2 (germline): SGHNT, YYREEE (reference sequence). The CDR3 is 15 residues long. CDR3 nucleotide sequence: TGTGCCAGCAGCTTGGGGCCTAGCGGGACCTACGAGCAGTACTTC. Translating gives CASSLGPSGTYEQYF.

The chain couples TRBV10-3 to TRBJ2-2; possibly TRBD2 for D (6 bases). Trimming removed 0 bases from V and 4 bases from J, with 9 bases in between. The CDR3 has 15 amino acids. CDR1 and CDR2 from the germline V gene are ENHRY and SYGVKD. CDR3 residues: CAISESRRGTGELFF. The CDR3 region has the DNA TGTGCCATCAGTGAGTCACGGCGGGGCACCGGGGAGCTGTTTTTT.

The rearrangement links TRBV21-1 to TRBJ1-1; the table calls TRBD1, which could not be checked here. TRBV21-1 is a pseudogene segment. The CDR3 length is 14 residues. Here the CDR3 DNA reads TGTGCCAGCAGCCGGACAGTCCCGGGCACTGAAGCTTTCTTT. Translating it yields CASSRTVPGTEAFF.

The rearrangement links TRBV30 to TRBJ1-3, with TRBD1 matching over 12 bases. CDR1 GTSNPN and CDR2 SVGIG come from the germline V gene (reference sequence). V shed 3 bases, J shed 3 bases, and the junction held 3 bases outside the gene matches. CDR3 size: 15 residues. This chain's CDR3 is CAWSGDRGHGNTIYF. The CDR3 DNA follows: TGTGCCTGGAGCGGGGACAGGGGGCATGGAAACACCATATATTTT.

The rearrangement uses TRBV2 and TRBJ2-1; TRBD1 matches 11 bases. There are 13 residues in the CDR3. CDR1 and CDR2 from the germline V gene are SNHLY and FYNNEI. Trimming cost V 10 bases and J 5 bases; bases outside gene matches: 4. The CDR3 region has the DNA TGTGCCACCGGGACAGGGGGACACAATGAGCAGTTCTTC. Protein product: CATGTGGHNEQFF.

V gene TRBV5-1 combines with J gene TRBJ1-1; D is perhaps TRBD1 (5 bases). V shed 4 bases and J shed 3 bases, with 13 bases lying between them. The CDR3 length is 14 residues. Germline values: CDR1 SGHRS, CDR2 YFSETQ. CDR3 coding DNA: TGCGCCAGCAGCGGCTCGGGGGGGTACACTGAAGCTTTCTTT. Residues: CASSGSGGYTEAFF. The whole variable domain, remainder taken from reference TRBV5-1 and TRBJ1-1, is KAGVTQTPRYLIKTRGQQVTLSCSPISGHRSVSWYQQTPGQGLQFLFEYFSETQRNKGNFPGRFSGRQFSNSRSEMNVSTLELGDSALYLCASSGSGGYTEAFFGQGTRLTVV.

The V gene is TRBV4-3, the J gene TRBJ2-1; perhaps TRBD1 as D (5 bases). CDR3 size: 18 residues. Germline-derived CDR1 and CDR2 are LGHNA and YSLEER. V dropped 3 bases and J dropped 10 bases, with 28 bases sitting between them. CDR3 loop: CASSQSSPGSGKSGEQFF. The CDR3 nucleotides read TGCGCCAGCAGCCAGTCGTCGCCTGGGTCAGGGAAATCGGGCGAGCAGTTCTTC.

V and J are TRBV19 and TRBJ1-1, with D possibly being TRBD1 (5 bases). CDR3 length equals 16 residues. The germline V gene has CDR1 LNHDA and CDR2 SQIVND (reference sequence). V shed 5 bases and J shed 4 bases, with 20 bases lying between them. The CDR3 sequence: CASSSPEAGLGTEAFF. Here the CDR3 DNA reads TGTGCCAGTAGTTCCCCCGAGGCAGGGTTGGGCACTGAAGCTTTCTTT.

The chain carries TRBV11-2 and TRBJ2-1, with D perhaps TRBD1 (7 bases). In germline, CDR1 is SGHAT, CDR2 FQNNGV. CDR3 length: 18 amino acids. Trimming shortened V by 5 bases and J by 0 bases, and 20 bases separated the two germline ends. DNA of the CDR3: TGTGCCAGCAGCCAAGGAGGGTCAGGGGGGAGCTCCTACAATGAGCAGTTCTTC. Protein: CASSQGGSGGSSYNEQFF. The full variable domain, its missing parts supplied by reference TRBV11-2 and TRBJ2-1, is EAGVAQSPRYKIIEKRQSVAFWCNPISGHATLYWYQQILGQGPKLLIQFQNNGVVDDSQLPKDRFSAERLKGVDSTLKIQPAKLEDSAVYLCASSQGGSGGSSYNEQFFGPGTRLTVL.

This chain uses TRBV5-6 with TRBJ2-7, with D hard to call. Germline-derived CDR1 and CDR2 are SGHDT and YYEEEE. The V end lost 4 bases, the J end lost 0 bases, and 5 bases lay between the germline ends. The CDR3 is 12 amino acids. CDR3 sequence: CASSPNSYEQYF. The CDR3 nucleotides read TGTGCCAGCAGCCCCAACTCCTACGAGCAGTACTTC.

The chain links TRBV6-5 to TRBJ1-2; possibly TRBD1 for D (5 bases). The CDR3 has 15 amino acids. The germline CDR1 and CDR2 sequences are MNHEY and SVGAGI. Trimming stripped 0 bases from V and 8 bases from J, with 16 bases between. The CDR3: CASSYSKNRGGGYTF. CDR3 sequence (DNA): TGTGCCAGCAGTTACTCGAAAAATAGGGGAGGAGGCTACACCTTC.

This chain connects TRBV7-8 to TRBJ1-1; 7 bases line up with TRBD1. This CDR3 is 16 amino acids long. Germline V gene data show CDR1 as SGHVS and CDR2 as FQNEAQ. V lost 2 bases and J lost 0; bases outside the gene matches: 6. As DNA, the CDR3 is TGTGCCAGCAGCTTAAGCAGGGGGGAGATGAACACTGAAGCTTTCTTT. Translation: CASSLSRGEMNTEAFF.

This clone was counted between two and nine times. The chain carries TRBV4-3 and TRBJ1-4, with D hard to call. Between the trimmed V and J ends, which lost 0 bases and 4 bases, there was a span of 9 bases. The CDR3 loop spans 15 amino acids. CDR1 is LGHNA, CDR2 YSLEER, per germline. The CDR3 protein is CASSQDLAVNEKLFF. CDR3 coding DNA: TGCGCCAGCAGCCAAGATCTTGCAGTTAATGAAAAACTGTTTTTT.

The rearrangement joins TRBV15 to TRBJ2-2; 9 nucleotides align to TRBD2. Unmatched junction bases numbered 5, after V lost 2 bases and J lost 7 bases. The CDR3 extends over 15 amino acids. Per the germline V gene, CDR1 is LNHNV and CDR2 is YYDKDF (reference sequence). The CDR3 coding sequence is TGTGCCACCAGCAGACTAGCGGGAACGGGCGGGGAGCTGTTTTTT. Protein sequence: CATSRLAGTGGELFF.

This chain uses TRBV27 with TRBJ1-6; tentatively, D is TRBD1 (5 bases). V was pared by 6 bases and J by 10 bases, with 19 bases between. Per the germline V gene, CDR1 is MNHEY and CDR2 is SMNVEV (reference sequence). CDR3 size: 15 residues. This chain's CDR3 is CASSLSREGFSPLHF. The CDR3 DNA reads TGTGCCAGCAGCCTTTCCAGGGAGGGATTCTCACCCCTCCACTTT.

The chain joins TRBV7-3 to TRBJ2-1, with TRBD2 identical over 7 bases. Germline V gives CDR1 SGHTA, CDR2 FQGTGA. The CDR3 covers 17 residues. The V segment lost 1 base and the J segment 2 bases; nucleotides outside the gene matches: 8. The chain's CDR3 is CASSLSWEGNTYNEQFF. The CDR3 bases are TGTGCCAGCAGCTTAAGTTGGGAGGGGAATACCTACAATGAGCAGTTCTTC.

This chain uses TRBV27 with TRBJ1-6, with D perhaps matching TRBD1 (6 bases). Deletions cut 5 bases from V and 0 bases from J, with 23 bases between. CDR3 length: 20 residues. The V gene's germline CDR1 is MNHEY and CDR2 SMNVEV (reference sequence). The CDR3 sequence: CASSPHLDRRKSSYNSPLHF. CDR3 nucleotide sequence: TGTGCCAGCAGTCCCCACTTAGACAGGAGAAAGAGCTCCTATAATTCACCCCTCCACTTT.